The 17 T cell receptor beta chains below all came from one sample that was sequenced in a study of CD8 T cells in ankylosing spondylitis. TCRdb processed the 5' RACE reads anew with MiXCR; each CDR3 protein has one entry. Among some 350,000 distinct CDR3 sequences listed, about 15% were seen once. The sequencing input was blood, either unsorted or a sorted T cell fraction (not recorded which). These receptors all stem from a male donor with ankylosing spondylitis or in good health (not recorded which).

In this sample, this clonotype turned up a few times. This sequence joins TRBV21-1 and TRBJ1-5; TRBD1 is the table's D call, not checked against the DNA. TRBV21-1 is tagged as a pseudogene. This CDR3 spans 14 amino acids. The chain's CDR3 is CASRGQYSNQPQHF. The CDR3, as DNA: TGTGCCAGCAGGGGACAGTATAGCAATCAGCCCCAGCATTTT.

This clonotype was seen repeatedly, ten times or more. The rearrangement links TRBV12-3 or TRBV12-4 to TRBJ1-4; a weak D match, TRBD1 (5 bases). The V end was cut by 7 bases, the J end by 8 bases, with 14 bases between. The CDR3 runs 13 residues. The CDR3 reads CASNLGREEKLFF. The CDR3 DNA is TGTGCCAGCAATCTTGGCAGGGAGGAAAAACTGTTTTTT.

The chain employs TRBV5-1 and TRBJ2-7, with TRBD2 identical over 13 bases. Per the germline V gene, CDR1 is SGHRS and CDR2 is YFSETQ. The CDR3 has 15 amino acids. With V trimmed by 3 bases and J by 3 bases, 3 bases remained unmatched. CDR3 nucleotides: TGCGCCAGCAGCTGGGGGACTAGCGGGAACTACGAGCAGTACTTC. This codes for CASSWGTSGNYEQYF.

This clonotype was picked up many times. The V and J genes are TRBV5-1 and TRBJ2-3; 14 nucleotides match TRBD2. CDR1 is SGHRS, CDR2 YFSETQ, per germline. The V gene end was trimmed by 9 bases and the J gene end by 0 bases; junction bases not matched to a gene: 6. The CDR3 totals 16 residues. The CDR3 loop is CATSGLAGGSTDTQYF. DNA for the CDR3: TGCGCCACCTCTGGACTAGCGGGAGGCAGCACAGATACGCAGTATTTT.

This clonotype was seen a few times. The rearrangement joins TRBV25-1 to TRBJ2-5; D tentatively fits TRBD1 or TRBD2 (6 bases each). V shed 6 bases and J shed 2 bases, with 16 bases lying between them. Germline values: CDR1 MGHDK, CDR2 SYGVNS. The CDR3 runs to 15 residues. CDR3 protein: CASSASGALQETQYF. The CDR3 bases are TGTGCCAGCAGCGCCTCGGGGGCCCTACAAGAGACCCAGTACTTC.

The sample holds a few counts of this clonotype. The V and J genes are TRBV6-1 and TRBJ2-7, with D unresolved. Germline lookup yields CDR1 MNHNS and CDR2 SASEGT. V was clipped by 4 bases and J by 0 bases, with 13 bases between them. This CDR3 has 15 amino acids. The CDR3 coding sequence is TGTGCCAGCAGTGTGGCTCCCTCCAGCTCCTACGAGCAGTACTTC. This sequence encodes CASSVAPSSSYEQYF.

This clonotype showed up just a few times. The gene calls are TRBV4-1 and TRBJ2-7; D is possibly TRBD2 (6 bases). The germline CDR1 and CDR2 sequences are MGHRA and YSYEKL. The CDR3 extends over 17 amino acids. V gave up 0 bases and J gave up 0 bases, with 15 bases separating them. The CDR3 region is CASSQDPFRGTSYEQYF. The DNA of the CDR3 is TGCGCCAGCAGCCAAGATCCCTTTCGGGGGACCTCCTACGAGCAGTACTTC.

This clonotype was counted many times. The gene calls are TRBV12-3 or TRBV12-4 and TRBJ1-6; possibly TRBD1 for D (5 bases). The CDR3 runs 12 residues. V was pared by 6 bases and J by 8 bases, with 8 bases between. The CDR3 nucleotides are TGTGCCAGCAGAGCGACAGATTCACCCCTCCACTTT. It encodes CASRATDSPLHF.

The J gene is TRBJ1-4, the V gene TRBV30, with D uncertain. Germline values: CDR1 GTSNPN, CDR2 SVGIG (reference sequence). The CDR3 contains 12 residues. The germline V and J ends were trimmed by 3 bases and 9 bases, with 11 bases remaining between them. CDR3 region: CAWRAAGKKLFF. CDR3 coding DNA: TGTGCCTGGAGGGCCGCCGGGAAAAAACTGTTTTTT.

This clonotype has a handful of counts. This sequence joins TRBV9 and TRBJ2-2, with 9 bases fitting TRBD1. Losses at the gene ends were 7 bases for V and 4 bases for J; bases not matched to a gene: 5. Germline V lookup: CDR1 SGDLS, CDR2 YYNGEE. The CDR3 runs to 14 residues. In DNA, the CDR3 is TGTGCCAGCCAGGGACAGGGTGGCACCGGGGAGCTGTTTTTT. It specifies CASQGQGGTGELFF.

This sequence joins TRBV12-3 or TRBV12-4 and TRBJ2-5; D ambiguous. V dropped 1 base and J dropped 4 bases, with 7 bases sitting between them. The CDR3 runs 13 residues. CDR3 coding DNA: TGTGCCAGCAGTTTAGGGTTCCGAGAGACCCAGTACTTC. It specifies CASSLGFRETQYF.

The chain recombines TRBV11-2 with TRBJ2-3, with 8 bases lining up with TRBD2. V dropped 2 bases and J dropped 1; count of bases not matched to a gene: 5. CDR3 length equals 16 residues. The germline V gene encodes CDR1 SGHAT and CDR2 FQNNGV. Here the CDR3 reads CASSLWVSGGTDTQYF. Here the CDR3 DNA reads TGTGCCAGCAGCTTATGGGTTAGCGGGGGCACAGATACGCAGTATTTT.

This clonotype came up a few times. This sequence joins TRBV6-1 and TRBJ1-1; D call uncertain. The CDR3 contains 13 residues. V was cut by 10 bases and J by 0 bases, with 12 bases left in between. Per the germline V gene, CDR1 is MNHNS and CDR2 is SASEGT. The CDR3 protein is CATHGPLNTEAFF. The CDR3 region has the DNA TGTGCCACCCATGGACCCTTGAACACTGAAGCTTTCTTT.

This clonotype was picked up a small number of times. The genes are TRBV5-1 and TRBJ1-3; D call uncertain. Trimming took off 4 bases at V and 5 bases at J, with 16 bases between the two ends. Germline values: CDR1 SGHRS, CDR2 YFSETQ. This CDR3 comprises 15 residues. The CDR3 DNA follows: TGCGCCAGCAGCGTGGAGGGTTCCCGTCGAAACACCATATATTTT. It codes for CASSVEGSRRNTIYF.

This clonotype was recorded at least ten times. The V and J genes are TRBV12-3 or TRBV12-4 and TRBJ1-2; maybe TRBD1 (6 bases). V lost 5 bases and J lost 4, with 11 bases in between. The CDR3 consists of 13 residues. The CDR3 coding sequence is TGTGCCAGCAGTCAAGGGGGGACCTATGGCTACACCTTC. This translates into CASSQGGTYGYTF.

A few counts support this clonotype. The chain carries TRBV7-9 and TRBJ2-7, with 9 positions matching TRBD2. The CDR3 length is 16 residues. Germline V lookup: CDR1 SEHNR, CDR2 FQNEAQ (reference sequence). The junction had 10 bases not matched to a gene; V was cut back by 5 bases and J by 2 bases. Here the CDR3 reads CASSRGPSGATYEQYF. Written as DNA, the CDR3 is TGTGCCAGCAGCCGAGGCCCTAGCGGGGCTACCTACGAGCAGTACTTC. Full variable domain (rest looked up from reference TRBV7-9 and TRBJ2-7): DTGVSQNPRHKITKRGQNVTFRCDPISEHNRLYWYRQTLGQGPEFLTYFQNEAQLEKSRLLSDRFSAERPKGSFSTLEIQRTEQGDSAMYLCASSRGPSGATYEQYFGPGTRLTVT.

This clonotype was recorded many times. This chain connects TRBV18 to TRBJ2-1, with D unclear. This CDR3 contains 17 residues. With 1 base removed from V and 0 bases from J, the gap between germline ends came to 13 bases. Looked up from germline, CDR1 is KGHSH and CDR2 is LQKENI. DNA of the CDR3: TGTGCCAGCTCACCACGTCCCACCGTGAGCTCCTACAATGAGCAGTTCTTC. Encoded protein: CASSPRPTVSSYNEQFF. The full variable domain, completed using reference TRBV18 and TRBJ2-1, is NAGVMQNPRHLVRRRGQEARLRCSPMKGHSHVYWYRQLPEEGLKFMVYLQKENIIDESGMPKERFSAEFPKEGPSILRIQQVVRGDSAAYFCASSPRPTVSSYNEQFFGPGTRLTVL.